This T cell receptor beta chain was identified during a study of T cells in Graves' hyperthyroidism and ophthalmopathy. Newly diagnosed hyperthyroidism patients aged 18 to 65 years had disease lasting under 2 months. It was uncontrolled infection, other autoimmune disease, pregnancy or lactation that excluded patients. Clinical symptoms, serum thyroxine and TRAb, thyroid ultrasound and orbital computed tomography were used for the diagnoses. In this sample, this clonotype turned up many times. Its target is not known. Researchers took RNA transcripts and amplified the TCR beta CDR3 regions from them. HTBI primers drove first-round RT-PCR of the TCR CDR3. Via MiXCR, TCRdb re-called the multiplex PCR reads, giving one row per CDR3 protein. Among about 620,000 distinct CDR3 sequences listed, roughly 17% were seen once. General study points: With a median lead of about six months before onset, the model predicted ophthalmopathy.

The sequencing sample was made of blood. This TCR derives from a woman aged 30 to 39 with Graves' hyperthyroidism.

The CDR3 spells CSASGGQETQYF. CDR3 coding DNA: TGCAGTGCTAGCGGGGGCCAAGAGACCCAGTACTTC. V is TRBV20-1 and J is TRBJ2-5; the D gene is possibly TRBD2 (6 bases). CDR3 length: 12 amino acids. Trimming took off 3 bases at V and 1 base at J, with 6 bases between the two ends. Germline V lookup: CDR1 DFQATT, CDR2 SNEGSKA (reference sequence).